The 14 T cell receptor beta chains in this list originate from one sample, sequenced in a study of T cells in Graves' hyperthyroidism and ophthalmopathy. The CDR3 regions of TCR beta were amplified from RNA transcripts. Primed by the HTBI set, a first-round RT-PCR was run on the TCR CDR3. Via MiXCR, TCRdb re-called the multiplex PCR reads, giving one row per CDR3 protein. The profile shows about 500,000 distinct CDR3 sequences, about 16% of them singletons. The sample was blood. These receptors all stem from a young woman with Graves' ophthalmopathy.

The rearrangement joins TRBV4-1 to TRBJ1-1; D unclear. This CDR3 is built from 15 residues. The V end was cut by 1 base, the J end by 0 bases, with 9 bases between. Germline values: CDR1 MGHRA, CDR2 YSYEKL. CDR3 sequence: CASSQGAGMNTEAFF. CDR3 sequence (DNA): TGCGCCAGCAGCCAAGGTGCAGGAATGAACACTGAAGCTTTCTTT.

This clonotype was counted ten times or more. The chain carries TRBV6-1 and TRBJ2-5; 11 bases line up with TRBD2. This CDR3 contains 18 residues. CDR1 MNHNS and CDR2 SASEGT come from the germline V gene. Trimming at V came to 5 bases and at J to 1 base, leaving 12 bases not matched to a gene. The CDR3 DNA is TGTGCCAGCAGTACGGGGGCACTAGCGGGAGCTATCCAAGAGACCCAGTACTTC. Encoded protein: CASSTGALAGAIQETQYF.

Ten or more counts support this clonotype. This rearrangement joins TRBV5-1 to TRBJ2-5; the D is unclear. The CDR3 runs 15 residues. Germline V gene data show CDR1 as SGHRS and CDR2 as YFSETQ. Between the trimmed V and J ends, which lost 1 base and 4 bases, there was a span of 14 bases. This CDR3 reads CASSLTTESLETQYF. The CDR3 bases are TGCGCCAGCAGCTTGACGACGGAGAGTCTAGAGACCCAGTACTTC.

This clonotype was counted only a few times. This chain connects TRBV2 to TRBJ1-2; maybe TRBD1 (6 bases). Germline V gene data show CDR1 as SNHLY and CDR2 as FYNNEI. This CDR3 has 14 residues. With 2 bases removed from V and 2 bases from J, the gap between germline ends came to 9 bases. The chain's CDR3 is CASSEFTGNYGYTF. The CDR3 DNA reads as TGTGCCAGCAGTGAATTTACAGGGAACTATGGCTACACCTTC.

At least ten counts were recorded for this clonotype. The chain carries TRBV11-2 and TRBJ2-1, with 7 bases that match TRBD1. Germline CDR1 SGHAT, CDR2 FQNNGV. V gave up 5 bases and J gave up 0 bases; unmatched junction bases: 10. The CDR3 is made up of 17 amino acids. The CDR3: CASSHYRGTYSYNEQFF. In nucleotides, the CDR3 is TGTGCCAGCAGCCATTACAGGGGTACGTACTCCTACAATGAGCAGTTCTTC.

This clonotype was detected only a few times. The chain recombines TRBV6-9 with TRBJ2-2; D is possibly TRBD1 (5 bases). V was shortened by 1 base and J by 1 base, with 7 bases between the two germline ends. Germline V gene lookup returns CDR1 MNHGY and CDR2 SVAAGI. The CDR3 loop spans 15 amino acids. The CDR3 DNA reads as TGTGCCAGCAGTTATTTTACAGGGAACACCGGGGAGCTGTTTTTT. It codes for CASSYFTGNTGELFF.

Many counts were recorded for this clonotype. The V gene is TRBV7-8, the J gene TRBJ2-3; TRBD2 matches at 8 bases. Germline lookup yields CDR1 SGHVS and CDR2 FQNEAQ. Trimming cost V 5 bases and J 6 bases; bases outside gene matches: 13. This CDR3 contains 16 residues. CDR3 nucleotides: TGTGCCAGCAGCCCCCTTTCGGGAGGGCCGACTGATACGCAGTATTTT. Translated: CASSPLSGGPTDTQYF.

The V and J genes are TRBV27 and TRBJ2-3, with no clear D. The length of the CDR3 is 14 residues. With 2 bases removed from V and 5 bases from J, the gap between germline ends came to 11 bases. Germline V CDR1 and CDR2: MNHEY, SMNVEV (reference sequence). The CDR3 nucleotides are TGTGCCAGCAGTTTAGTAGGACCCGGAGATACGCAGTATTTT. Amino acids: CASSLVGPGDTQYF.

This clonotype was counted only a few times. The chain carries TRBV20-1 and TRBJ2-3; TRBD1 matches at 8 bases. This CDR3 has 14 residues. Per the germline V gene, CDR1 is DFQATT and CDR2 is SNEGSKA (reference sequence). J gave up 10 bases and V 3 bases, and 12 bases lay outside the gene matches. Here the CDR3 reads CSARGTGDYTSQYF. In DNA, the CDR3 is TGCAGTGCTAGGGGGACAGGAGACTATACGTCGCAGTATTTT.

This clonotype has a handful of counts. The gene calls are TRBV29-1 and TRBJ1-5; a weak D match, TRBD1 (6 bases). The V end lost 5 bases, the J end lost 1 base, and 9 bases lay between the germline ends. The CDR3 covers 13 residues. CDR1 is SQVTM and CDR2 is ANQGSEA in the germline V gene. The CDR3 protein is CSVQGNSNQPQHF. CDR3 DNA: TGCAGCGTTCAGGGGAACAGCAATCAGCCCCAGCATTTT.

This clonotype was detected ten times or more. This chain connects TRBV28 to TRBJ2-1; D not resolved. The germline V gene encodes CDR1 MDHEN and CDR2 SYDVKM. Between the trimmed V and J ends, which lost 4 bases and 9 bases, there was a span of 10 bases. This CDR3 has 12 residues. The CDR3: CASSSPWGEQFF. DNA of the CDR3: TGTGCCAGCAGTTCTCCTTGGGGTGAGCAGTTCTTC.

CDR3 protein: CSAGAPSPTNEQFF. The CDR3 coding sequence is TGCAGTGCCGGAGCCCCGAGTCCGACCAATGAGCAGTTCTTC. V is TRBV20-1 and J is TRBJ2-1; D gene uncertain. The V end lost 6 bases, the J end lost 6 bases, and 18 bases lay between the germline ends. The CDR3 is made up of 14 amino acids. Germline V CDR1 and CDR2: DFQATT, SNEGSKA (reference sequence).

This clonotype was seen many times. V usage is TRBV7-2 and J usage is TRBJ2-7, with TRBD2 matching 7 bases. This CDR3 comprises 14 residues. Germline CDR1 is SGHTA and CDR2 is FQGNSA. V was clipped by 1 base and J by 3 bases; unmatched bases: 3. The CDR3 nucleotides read TGTGCCAGCAGCTTAGGGGGAGGGTACTACGAGCAGTACTTC. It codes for CASSLGGGYYEQYF.

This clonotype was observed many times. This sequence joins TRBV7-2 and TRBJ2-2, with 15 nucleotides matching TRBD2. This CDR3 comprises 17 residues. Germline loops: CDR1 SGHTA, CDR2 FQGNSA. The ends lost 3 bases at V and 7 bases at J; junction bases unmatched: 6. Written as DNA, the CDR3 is TGTGCCAGCAGCTTCCTCCTGGGACTAGCGGGAGGCGGGGAGCTGTTTTTT. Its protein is CASSFLLGLAGGGELFF. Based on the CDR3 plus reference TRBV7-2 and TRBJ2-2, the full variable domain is GAGVSQSPSNKVTEKGKDVELRCDPISGHTALYWYRQSLGQGLEFLIYFQGNSAPDKSGLPSDRFSAERTGGSVSTLTIQRTQQEDSAVYLCASSFLLGLAGGGELFFGEGSRLTVL.